This T cell receptor beta chain was observed in a study of blood T cell repertoires in COVID-19. Study-wide background: Researchers got acute and convalescent COVID-19 samples from the United States, Italy and Spain. Sample material is recorded as cDNA or gDNA derived from T cells, B-cell-depleted T cells, or PBMCs.

Methods used by the authors: Reference gene primer amplification in the assay estimated nucleated cell counts. The protocol was immunoSEQ multiplex PCR, while the TCRdb copy is restricted to in-frame clones and leaves out a portion. The DNA was the basis for D and trimming; V, J and clone size are from that table. This table holds about 90,000 clones, 85% found once. Germline lookup yields CDR1 SGHVS and CDR2 FNYEAQ. The CDR3 contains 15 residues. J lost 5 bases, V lost 6 bases, and 7 bases had no gene match. V gene TRBV7-6 combines with J gene TRBJ1-6; 7 bases agree with TRBD1. Sequencing was done on a sample of peripheral blood. The clonotype originates from a woman between 65 and 79 years old with active or convalescent COVID-19. The CDR3 region is CASRTGTADNSPLHF. CDR3 bases: TGTGCCAGCAGAACTGGGACAGCCGATAATTCACCCCTCCACTTT.